This TCR beta chain was identified during a study of CD8+CD57+ T cells in acquired aplastic anemia. On the study more broadly: Yields of DNA that came from sorted CD4+ and CD8+ cells averaged about 3.5 ug.

This clonotype was counted a few times. V was clipped by 6 bases and J by 0 bases; unmatched bases: 4. From germline, CDR1 is MGHDK and CDR2 SYGVNS. The CDR3 extends over 16 amino acids. Investigators profiled TCR beta VDJ and CDR3 from genomic DNA template. In TCRdb, the reads were re-called with MiXCR into one record per CDR3 protein. Among just over 450,000 distinct CDR3 sequences listed, 25% to 40% were seen once. It was patients with CD8+CD57+ cell expansion by flow cytometry who were chosen for sequencing. The J gene is TRBJ2-5, the V gene TRBV25-1, with 13 bases fitting TRBD2. This clonotype was sampled from a human donor with aplastic anemia. Sequencing was done on a sample of sorted CD4+, CD8+, or CD8+CD57+ T cells (not recorded which) from PBMCs. CDR3 amino acids: CASSPGTSGNQETQYF. CDR3 DNA: TGTGCCAGCAGCCCAGGGACTAGCGGGAACCAAGAGACCCAGTACTTC.